This is a list of T cell receptor beta chains from one sample in a study of blood T cell repertoires in COVID-19. TCRdb's copy holds only in-frame clones and misses some; the assay was immunoSEQ multiplex PCR. The sample has some 200,000 clones, 80% to 85% seen once. The sample taken for sequencing was peripheral blood. Every receptor here comes from a human donor with acute or convalescent COVID-19. The donor label of this sample is uncertain. The CDR3 runs from the conserved cysteine through the conserved F or W. A D gene is named only where the DNA matches it firmly. Some rows mark clone size as missing; the rest say once, few, many or name a class of expanded clone.

CDR3 | DNA | size | J | D | V
CASSEGGGAETQYF | TGTGCCAGCAGTGAAGGCGGCGGGGCAGAGACCCAGTACTTC | . | TRBJ2-5 | . | TRBV2
CASSPTGVAYGYTF | TGTGCCAGCAGCCCTACAGGGGTGGCCTATGGCTACACCTTC | . | TRBJ1-2 | TRBD1 | TRBV7-2
CASSTRDIRNEQFF | TGCGCCAGCAGCACCCGGGACATCAGGAATGAGCAGTTCTTC | . | TRBJ2-1 | . | TRBV5-1
CASSMAAVGGYTF | TGTGCCAGTAGTATGGCAGCAGTCGGGGGCTACACCTTC | . | TRBJ1-2 | . | TRBV19
CASSLGLKDTQEFNEKLFF | TGTGCCAGCAGCTTGGGGTTGAAGGACACTCAGGAGTTTAATGAAAAACTGTTTTTT | . | TRBJ1-4 | . | TRBV5-6
CASSRRSAGQSNQPQHF | TGTGCCAGCAGTCGGAGGTCTGCGGGACAGAGCAATCAGCCCCAGCATTTT | . | TRBJ1-5 | TRBD1 | TRBV6-6
CASRHQRDRGYNEQFF | TGTGCCAGCAGGCATCAACGGGACAGGGGATACAATGAGCAGTTCTTC | . | TRBJ2-1 | TRBD1 | TRBV11-2
CASSLVATGGLRGYTF | TGTGCCAGCAGTTTGGTCGCGACGGGAGGGCTAAGGGGCTACACCTTC | . | TRBJ1-2 | . | TRBV28
CASSTPSTGRETQYF | TGTGCCAGCAGTACCCCCTCGACAGGGAGAGAGACCCAGTACTTC | . | TRBJ2-5 | TRBD1 | TRBV28
CASRMAVKGAYEQYF | TGTGCCAGCAGGATGGCGGTGAAAGGGGCCTACGAGCAGTACTTC | . | TRBJ2-7 | . | TRBV2
CASSSSDRYEGEKLFF | TGTGCCAGCAGTTCCTCGGACAGGTATGAAGGAGAAAAACTGTTTTTT | . | TRBJ1-4 | TRBD1 | TRBV27
CASSLSGGANYGYTF | TGTGCCAGCAGTTTATCCGGCGGGGCTAACTATGGCTACACCTTC | . | TRBJ1-2 | . | TRBV27
CASSIEDQGSYEQYF | TGTGCCAGTAGTATCGAAGATCAGGGAAGCTACGAGCAGTACTTC | . | TRBJ2-7 | . | TRBV19
CASTPAGAPNEKLFF | TGTGCCAGCACCCCGGCGGGGGCCCCCAATGAAAAACTGTTTTTT | . | TRBJ1-4 | . | TRBV28
CASSGGTGGRETQYF | TGCGCCAGCAGCGGAGGGACAGGGGGCAGGGAGACCCAGTACTTC | . | TRBJ2-5 | TRBD1 | TRBV5-1
CASSLGLVGLDEQFF | TGCGCCAGCAGCCTCGGACTAGTGGGTCTCGATGAGCAGTTCTTC | . | TRBJ2-1 | TRBD2 | TRBV4-1
CASSPGVSPLHF | TGTGCCAGCAGCCCAGGGGTTTCACCCCTCCACTTT | . | TRBJ1-6 | . | TRBV13
CASSLRGTDTQYF | TGTGCCAGCAGCCTCAGGGGCACAGATACGCAGTATTTT | . | TRBJ2-3 | . | TRBV3-1/TRBV3-2
CASSPEQGASPLHF | TGTGCCAGCTCACCGGAACAGGGTGCTTCACCCCTCCACTTT | . | TRBJ1-6 | . | TRBV18
CASSIPDRGRTEAFF | TGTGCCAGTAGTATCCCAGACAGGGGAAGGACTGAAGCTTTCTTT | . | TRBJ1-1 | TRBD1 | TRBV19
CASKIGTANTGELFF | TGTGCCAGCAAAATTGGGACAGCGAACACCGGGGAGCTGTTTTTT | . | TRBJ2-2 | TRBD1 | TRBV6-1
CSVGLEGGQETQYF | TGCAGCGTTGGTTTGGAGGGCGGCCAAGAGACCCAGTACTTC | . | TRBJ2-5 | . | TRBV29-1
CASRLGGDRIYEQYF | TGTGCCAGCAGATTAGGTGGGGACAGGATCTACGAGCAGTACTTC | . | TRBJ2-7 | TRBD1 | TRBV28
CASGTGGVIPYEQYF | TGTGCCAGCGGGACCGGGGGGGTCATACCCTACGAGCAGTACTTC | . | TRBJ2-7 | TRBD2 | TRBV27
CSVGVGLDVYNEQFF | TGCAGCGTTGGAGTGGGACTGGACGTCTACAATGAGCAGTTCTTC | . | TRBJ2-1 | . | TRBV29-1
CASSLALNTGELFF | TGTGCCAGCAGCTTGGCACTTAACACCGGGGAGCTGTTTTTT | once | TRBJ2-2 | . | TRBV5-4
CASSASGSKGGYTF | TGTGCCAGCAGCGCATCAGGGTCTAAGGGTGGCTACACCTTC | once | TRBJ1-2 | . | TRBV11-2
CSVGQGGYEQYF | TGCAGCGTTGGACAGGGGGGCTACGAGCAGTACTTC | . | TRBJ2-7 | TRBD1 | TRBV29-1
CASSQSGNTEAFF | TGTGCCAGCAGCCAGAGCGGGAACACTGAAGCTTTCTTT | . | TRBJ1-1 | . | TRBV12-3/TRBV12-4
CASKRGQGWQETQYF | TGTGCCAGCAAGCGAGGACAGGGGTGGCAAGAGACCCAGTACTTC | . | TRBJ2-5 | TRBD1 | TRBV28
CASWTGYNEQFF | TGTGCCAGCTGGACAGGTTACAATGAGCAGTTCTTC | . | TRBJ2-1 | TRBD1 | TRBV25-1
CATSRDPMAGEAFF | TGTGCCACCAGCAGAGATCCCATGGCGGGTGAAGCTTTCTTT | . | TRBJ1-1 | . | TRBV15
CASSRQGNTDTQYF | TGTGCCAGCAGTCGACAGGGCAACACAGATACGCAGTATTTT | . | TRBJ2-3 | TRBD1 | TRBV6-4
CASSLKAGGPITDTQYF | TGTGCCAGCAGCTTAAAAGCGGGGGGCCCGATCACAGATACGCAGTATTTT | . | TRBJ2-3 | TRBD2 | TRBV11-2
CASSAQGAGELFF | TGCGCCAGCAGCGCGCAGGGTGCCGGGGAGCTGTTTTTT | . | TRBJ2-2 | . | TRBV5-1
CASSGGGVDEQFF | TGTGCCAGCAGCGGTGGGGGGGTCGATGAGCAGTTCTTC | . | TRBJ2-1 | TRBD2 | TRBV28
CSCWTGAVLTEAFF | TGCAGCTGCTGGACAGGGGCCGTACTCACTGAAGCTTTCTTT | . | TRBJ1-1 | TRBD1 | TRBV29-1
CASSSPGWNTEAFF | TGTGCCAGCAGTTCCCCGGGGTGGAACACTGAAGCTTTCTTT | . | TRBJ1-1 | . | TRBV27
CASSPPGQGHTEAFF | TGCGCCAGCAGCCCTCCCGGACAGGGTCACACTGAAGCTTTCTTT | once | TRBJ1-1 | TRBD1 | TRBV5-1
CASSTPGLAEGGNEQFF | TGTGCCAGTAGTACCCCGGGACTAGCGGAGGGGGGGAATGAGCAGTTCTTC | . | TRBJ2-1 | TRBD2 | TRBV19
CASSGRLTSDEQFF | TGTGCCAGCAGTGGTAGACTTACATCTGATGAGCAGTTCTTC | few | TRBJ2-1 | . | TRBV2
CASSSGGQETQYF | TGTGCCAGTAGTAGTGGGGGGCAAGAGACCCAGTACTTC | . | TRBJ2-5 | . | TRBV19
CASRSSGDLYEQYF | TGTGCCAGCAGATCTAGCGGGGACCTCTACGAGCAGTACTTC | . | TRBJ2-7 | TRBD2 | TRBV28
CASKGQISGNTIYF | TGTGCCAGTAAAGGACAGATCTCTGGAAACACCATATATTTT | . | TRBJ1-3 | . | TRBV19
CVWGPQGQPFYGYTF | TGTGTCTGGGGACCCCAGGGACAGCCTTTCTATGGCTACACCTTC | . | TRBJ1-2 | TRBD1 | TRBV30
CASSQDGGQQATNEKLFF | TGTGCCAGCAGCCAAGACGGGGGGCAGCAAGCAACTAATGAAAAACTGTTTTTT | . | TRBJ1-4 | . | TRBV4-2
CASSAPGQGLGGYTF | TGTGCCAGTAGTGCGCCGGGACAGGGACTCGGGGGCTACACCTTC | . | TRBJ1-2 | TRBD1 | TRBV19
CASNARDRSYEQYF | TGTGCCAGTAACGCCCGGGACAGATCCTACGAGCAGTACTTC | . | TRBJ2-7 | TRBD1 | TRBV7-9
CASSPGQGNQPQHF | TGTGCCAGCAGCCCGGGACAGGGTAATCAGCCCCAGCATTTT | . | TRBJ1-5 | TRBD1 | TRBV28
CAWRLSGTAEQFF | TGTGCCTGGAGACTATCCGGGACTGCGGAGCAGTTCTTC | . | TRBJ2-1 | . | TRBV30
CASSQENVGGQGEKLFF | TGCGCCAGCAGCCAAGAAAATGTGGGGGGTCAGGGTGAAAAACTGTTTTTT | . | TRBJ1-4 | . | TRBV4-1
CASSQDPGSSYEQYF | TGTGCCAGCAGCCAAGATCCGGGAAGCTCCTACGAGCAGTACTTC | . | TRBJ2-7 | . | TRBV14
CASSSGSAGFF | TGTGCCAGCAGTTCAGGATCAGCCGGGTTCTTC | . | TRBJ2-1 | . | TRBV12-3/TRBV12-4
CAGRTGRYGYTF | TGTGCCGGCAGGACAGGGCGATATGGCTACACCTTC | . | TRBJ1-2 | TRBD1 | TRBV2
CASRDSKNQPQHF | TGTGCCAGCAGGGACAGCAAGAATCAGCCCCAGCATTTT | . | TRBJ1-5 | . | TRBV6-5